This T cell receptor (beta chain) came from a study of beta chain features in type 1 diabetes. Turning to this clone: No antigen is known for it.

Every bit of the isolated RNA underwent reverse transcription, so sequencing read expressed TCRB transcripts. An average of about 3.5 million reads was obtained for naive, central memory and regulatory T cell samples. TCRdb's copy holds only in-frame clones and misses some; the assay was immunoSEQ multiplex PCR. The data show some 410,000 clones, approximately 10% seen once. Whole-study findings and limits: Unsettled here was the matter of whether HLA type influences TCRB rearrangement.

Sampling consisted of one heparinised blood draw per donor, averaging around 110 mL. The germline V gene encodes CDR1 SGHAT and CDR2 FQDESV (reference sequence). Germline trimming cut 5 bases from V and 8 bases from J; bases unmatched to any gene: 11. The CDR3 runs 17 residues. The specimen sequenced was naive CD4+ T cells from blood. This receptor was identified in a woman aged 18-29 years in good health. The chain carries TRBV11-1 and TRBJ2-1; 14 positions match TRBD2. The CDR3 nucleotides read TGTGCCAGCAGCACCTCGGGACTAGCGGGAGTGTTTGATGAGCAGTTCTTC. This gives the protein CASSTSGLAGVFDEQFF.